A single T cell receptor (beta chain) is shown here with its context. Its antigen remains unknown. This CDR3 contains 14 residues. Germline CDR1 reads MNHEY; CDR2 reads SVGAGI. Trimming cost V 7 bases and J 5 bases, with 17 bases left between them. These data come from a study of graft-versus-host responses after intestinal transplantation. Study at large: Recipients were given multivisceral, liver-intestinal, or isolated intestinal transplants.

The method was immunoSEQ multiplex PCR; TCRdb's version includes in-frame clones alone and lacks a portion of them. The sample yields roughly 90,000 clones, 90% to 95% seen once. Findings and limits, study-wide: GvH clones were identified in recipient marrow, with some first appearing in ileum or blood. Maximum circulating GvH clone levels tracked with early post-transplant HvG decreases. Within allografts, high graft-versus-host to host-versus-graft clonal ratios were seen among patients with graft-donor T cell macrochimerism.

This chain joins TRBV6-5 and TRBJ2-5; D unresolved. Source: unstimulated CD8+ T cells sorted from spleen or lymph node cells, taken before intestinal transplant. This receptor was taken from a human donor who received an intestinal transplant. The CDR3 sequence: CASKWAFGWETQYF. As DNA, the CDR3 is TGTGCCAGCAAGTGGGCATTTGGTTGGGAGACCCAGTACTTC.